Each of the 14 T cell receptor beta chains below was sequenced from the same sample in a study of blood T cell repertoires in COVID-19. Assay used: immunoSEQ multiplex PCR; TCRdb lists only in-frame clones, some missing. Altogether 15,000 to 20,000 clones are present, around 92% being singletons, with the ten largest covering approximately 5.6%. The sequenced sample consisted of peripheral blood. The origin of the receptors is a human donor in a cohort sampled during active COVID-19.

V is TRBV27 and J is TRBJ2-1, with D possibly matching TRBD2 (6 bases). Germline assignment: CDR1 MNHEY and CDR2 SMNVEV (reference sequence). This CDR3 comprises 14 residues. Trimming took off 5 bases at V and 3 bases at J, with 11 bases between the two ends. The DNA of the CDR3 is TGTGCCAGCAGTCTGAGGGAGGTCTACAATGAGCAGTTCTTC. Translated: CASSLREVYNEQFF.

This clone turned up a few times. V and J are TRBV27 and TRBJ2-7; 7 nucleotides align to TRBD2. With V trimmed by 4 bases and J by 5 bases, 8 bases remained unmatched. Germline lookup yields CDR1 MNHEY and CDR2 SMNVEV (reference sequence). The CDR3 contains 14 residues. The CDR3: CASSYRGRGNEQYF. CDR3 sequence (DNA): TGTGCCAGCAGTTATCGGGGGAGGGGAAACGAGCAGTACTTC.

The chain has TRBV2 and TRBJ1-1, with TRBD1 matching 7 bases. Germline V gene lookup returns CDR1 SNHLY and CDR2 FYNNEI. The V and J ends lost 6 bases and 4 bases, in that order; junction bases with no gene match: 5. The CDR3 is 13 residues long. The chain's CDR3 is CASSIQGSTEAFF. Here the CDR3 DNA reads TGTGCCAGCAGCATACAGGGGAGCACTGAAGCTTTCTTT.

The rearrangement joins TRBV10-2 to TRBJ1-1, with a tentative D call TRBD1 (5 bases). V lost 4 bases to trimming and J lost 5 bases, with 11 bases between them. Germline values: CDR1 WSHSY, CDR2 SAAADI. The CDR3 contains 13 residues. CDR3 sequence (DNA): TGCGCCAGCAGTGGGGAGGGGTGGACTGAAGCTTTCTTT. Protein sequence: CASSGEGWTEAFF.

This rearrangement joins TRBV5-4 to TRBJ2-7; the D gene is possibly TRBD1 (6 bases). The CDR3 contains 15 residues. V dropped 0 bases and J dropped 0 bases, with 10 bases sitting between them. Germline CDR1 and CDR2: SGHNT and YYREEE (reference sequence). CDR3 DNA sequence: TGTGCCAGCAGCTTGGGACAGGTAAACTCCTACGAGCAGTACTTC. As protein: CASSLGQVNSYEQYF.

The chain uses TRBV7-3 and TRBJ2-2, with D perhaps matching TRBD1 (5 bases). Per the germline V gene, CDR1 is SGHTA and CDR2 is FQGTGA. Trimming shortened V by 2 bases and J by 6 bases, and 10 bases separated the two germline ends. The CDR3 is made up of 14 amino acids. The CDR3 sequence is CASSLARDAGELFF. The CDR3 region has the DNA TGTGCCAGCAGCTTAGCCAGGGATGCCGGGGAGCTGTTTTTT.

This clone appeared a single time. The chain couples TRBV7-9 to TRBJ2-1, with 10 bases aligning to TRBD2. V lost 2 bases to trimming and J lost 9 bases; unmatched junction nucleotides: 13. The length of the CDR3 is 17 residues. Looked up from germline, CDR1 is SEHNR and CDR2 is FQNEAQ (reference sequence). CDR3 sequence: CASSLPKGGLAGVEQFF. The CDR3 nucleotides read TGTGCCAGCAGCTTACCCAAGGGGGGGCTAGCGGGAGTTGAGCAGTTCTTC.

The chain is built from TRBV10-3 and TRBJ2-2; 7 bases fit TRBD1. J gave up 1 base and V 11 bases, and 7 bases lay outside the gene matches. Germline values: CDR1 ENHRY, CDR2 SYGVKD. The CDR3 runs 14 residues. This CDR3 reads CASLRDRNTGELFF. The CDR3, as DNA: TGTGCCTCCCTCCGGGACAGGAACACCGGGGAGCTGTTTTTT.

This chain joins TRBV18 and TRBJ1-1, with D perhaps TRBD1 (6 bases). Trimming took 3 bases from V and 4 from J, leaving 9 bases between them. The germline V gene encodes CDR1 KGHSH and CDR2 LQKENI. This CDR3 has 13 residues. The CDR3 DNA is TGTGCCAGCTCACCTAAGACAGGCACTGAAGCTTTCTTT. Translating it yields CASSPKTGTEAFF.

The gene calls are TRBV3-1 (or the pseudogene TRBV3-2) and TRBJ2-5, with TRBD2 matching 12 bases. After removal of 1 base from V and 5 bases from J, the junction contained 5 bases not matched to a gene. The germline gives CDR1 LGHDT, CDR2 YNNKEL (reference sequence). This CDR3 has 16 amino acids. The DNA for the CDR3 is TGTGCCAGCAGCCAAGGGGGGCTAGCGGGAGGGGAGACCCAGTACTTC. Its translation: CASSQGGLAGGETQYF.

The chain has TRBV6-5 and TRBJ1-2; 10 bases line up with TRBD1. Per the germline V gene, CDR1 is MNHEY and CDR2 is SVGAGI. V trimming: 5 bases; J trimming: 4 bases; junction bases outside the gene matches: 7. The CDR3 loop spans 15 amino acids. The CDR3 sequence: CASSNTGTGVYGYTF. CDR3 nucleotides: TGTGCCAGCAGTAACACCGGGACAGGGGTCTATGGCTACACCTTC.

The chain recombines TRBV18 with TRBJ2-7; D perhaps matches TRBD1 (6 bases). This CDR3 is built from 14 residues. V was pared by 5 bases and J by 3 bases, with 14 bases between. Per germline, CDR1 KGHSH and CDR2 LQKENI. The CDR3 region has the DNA TGTGCCAGCTCAGGGGCAGGGGTCGGCTACGAGCAGTACTTC. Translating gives CASSGAGVGYEQYF.

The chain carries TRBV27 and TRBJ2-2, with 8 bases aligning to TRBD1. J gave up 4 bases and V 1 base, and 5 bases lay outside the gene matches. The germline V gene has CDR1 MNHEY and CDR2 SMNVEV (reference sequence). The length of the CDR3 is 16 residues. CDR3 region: CASSLFVDRATGELFF. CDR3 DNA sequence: TGTGCCAGCAGTTTATTTGTGGACAGGGCCACCGGGGAGCTGTTTTTT.

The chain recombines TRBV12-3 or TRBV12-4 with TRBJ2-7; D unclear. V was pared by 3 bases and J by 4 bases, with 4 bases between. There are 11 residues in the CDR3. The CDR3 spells CASSFNYEQYF. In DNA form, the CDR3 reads TGTGCCAGCAGTTTTAATTACGAGCAGTACTTC.